Listed below are T cell receptor beta chains from one sample, sequenced in a study of cytomegalovirus exposure and HLA in healthy donors. TCRdb's table, derived via immunoSEQ multiplex PCR, lists solely in-frame clones and lacks some. The table lists around 240,000 clones, nearly 90% of them singletons. The sequencing input was PBMCs. The receptor set was obtained from a woman aged 18 to 35 in good health and CMV-seronegative. Each CDR3 is given with its conserved first and last residue. D genes are given only for firm matches. Expanded clones get a size class; other rows say once, few or many, or leave the size out.

clone_size cdr3_length j_call v_call d_call cdr3_nt cdr3_aa
- 15 TRBJ1-3 TRBV5-1 - TGCGCCAGCAGCTTGGATAGGTCGGGTGGAAACACCATATATTTT CASSLDRSGGNTIYF
once 11 TRBJ2-3 TRBV7-6 - TGTGCCAGCGGGGCAAGCGATGCACAGTATTTT CASGASDAQYF
- 16 TRBJ1-4 TRBV28 - TGTGCCAGCAGTTCGGCCGCAAGCAGCGCTAATGAAAAACTGTTTTTT CASSSAASSANEKLFF
- 13 TRBJ1-4 TRBV7-9 - TGTGCCAGCTCCGGGACTCAAAATGAAAAACTGTTTTTT CASSGTQNEKLFF
- 15 TRBJ2-7 TRBV5-6 TRBD2 TGTGCCAGCAGCTTGGAGGCTAGCGGCCAATACGAGCAGTACTTC CASSLEASGQYEQYF
- 14 TRBJ2-7 TRBV18 - TGTGCCAGCTCACCGACTAGTATTGGATACGAGCAGTACTTC CASSPTSIGYEQYF
- 16 TRBJ2-3 TRBV6-5 - TGTGCCAGCAGTTACTCCGGTTCGGGTAGCACAGATACGCAGTATTTT CASSYSGSGSTDTQYF
- 14 TRBJ1-2 TRBV7-6 - TGTGCCAGCAGCTCGGGACTGTATCGGACTGGCTACACCTTC CASSSGLYRTGYTF
- 13 TRBJ2-3 TRBV5-1 TRBD1 TGCGCCAGCAGCCCGGACAGGCAAGATACGCAGTATTTT CASSPDRQDTQYF
- 14 TRBJ1-2 TRBV7-3 TRBD1 TGTGCCAGCAGCTTAAGGGACAGGGACTATGGCTACACCTTC CASSLRDRDYGYTF
- 12 TRBJ2-1 TRBV2 - TGTGCCAGCATCCGGGGATACAATGAGCAGTTCTTC CASIRGYNEQFF
- 15 TRBJ1-5 TRBV6-5 - TGTGCCAGCAGTTACAGTCCCTATGGGGGGGGGCCCCAGCATTTT CASSYSPYGGGPQHF
- 14 TRBJ2-3 TRBV6-4 - TGTGCCAGCAGACCGGTAGCGGACGCCGGACCGCAGTATTTT CASRPVADAGPQYF
- 14 TRBJ1-1 TRBV2 - TGTGCCAGCAGTCCCGACAGACCGAACACTGAAGCTTTCTTT CASSPDRPNTEAFF
- 14 TRBJ1-3 TRBV7-6 - TGTGCCAGCAGCTTCGGGACTCCTGGAAACACCATATATTTT CASSFGTPGNTIYF
few 12 TRBJ2-5 TRBV5-6 - TGTGCCAGCAGCGCCGACAGGAGCCTCCAGTACTTC CASSADRSLQYF
once 16 TRBJ2-5 TRBV4-1 TRBD1 TGCGCCAGCAGCCCCGCGGGCAGGGGGCAGATTGAGACCCAGTACTTC CASSPAGRGQIETQYF
- 17 TRBJ2-1 TRBV29-1 TRBD2 TGCAGCGTTGAAATCGTGGCGGGGGGGCTCCCCTACAATGAGCAGTTCTTC CSVEIVAGGLPYNEQFF
- 14 TRBJ1-1 TRBV5-4 TRBD1 TGTGCCAGCAGCTTAGGACAGGGATACACTGAAGCTTTCTTT CASSLGQGYTEAFF
few 16 TRBJ2-3 TRBV10-1 TRBD2 TGCGCCAGCAGTGGGGTAGCGGGGCTTAGCACAGATACGCAGTATTTT CASSGVAGLSTDTQYF
- 20 TRBJ1-6 TRBV4-3 TRBD1 TGCGCCAGCAGCCAAGAATTTTTATACTCTAGGACAGGGAGGGAATCACCCCTCCACTTT CASSQEFLYSRTGRESPLHF
- 13 TRBJ1-1 TRBV4-1 - TGCGCCAGCAGTCCAAAGGAGGAGTCTGAAGCTTTCTTT CASSPKEESEAFF
- 12 TRBJ1-2 TRBV30 TRBD1 TGTGCCTGGAAAACGGGGACAGGGACAGTCGGTTTC CAWKTGTGTVGF
- 16 TRBJ2-2 TRBV5-1 TRBD2 TGCGCCAGCAGCTGGGGACTAGCGGAGGACACCGGGGAGCTGTTTTTT CASSWGLAEDTGELFF
- 13 TRBJ1-1 TRBV9 - TGTGCCAGCAGCGTAGAGGTAGGGGGAGAAGCTTTCTTT CASSVEVGGEAFF
- 13 TRBJ2-3 TRBV2 - TGTGCCAGCAGGTGGGGCGCAGCAGATACGCAGTATTTT CASRWGAADTQYF
- 15 TRBJ2-2 TRBV28 - TGTGCCAGCAGTAGGGGTGGGTCAACGACCGGGGAGCTGTTTTTT CASSRGGSTTGELFF
- 18 TRBJ1-3 TRBV7-6 TRBD1 TGTGCCAGCAGTGTGGCAGGGGACAGCCTCAGCTCTGGAAACACCATATATTTT CASSVAGDSLSSGNTIYF
once 15 TRBJ1-6 TRBV25-1 TRBD1 TGTGCCAGCAGTGGATGGACAGGGGCCCAATCACCCCTCCACTTT CASSGWTGAQSPLHF
once 14 TRBJ1-3 TRBV5-1 TRBD1 TGCGCCAGCAGCTCGGACAGGGCTGGAAACACCATATATTTT CASSSDRAGNTIYF
- 15 TRBJ2-2 TRBV11-1 - TGTGCCAGCAGATTCGGGACACGGGGTTCCGGGGAGCTGTTTTTT CASRFGTRGSGELFF
- 15 TRBJ2-7 TRBV28 TRBD2 TGTGCCAGCAGTCCAACTAGCGGGGGGACCTACGAGCAGTACTTC CASSPTSGGTYEQYF
- 14 TRBJ2-1 TRBV2 - TGTGCCAGCAGTGAAGGCCTAGTAGGCAATGAGCAGTTCTTC CASSEGLVGNEQFF
- 13 TRBJ1-1 TRBV30 - TGTGCCTGGAGTGCAAAACGGGGTGCTGAAGCTTTCTTT CAWSAKRGAEAFF
- 13 TRBJ1-2 TRBV19 - TGTGCCAGTAGTACCGGGACAATGAACGGCTACACCTTC CASSTGTMNGYTF
- 15 TRBJ2-3 TRBV7-2 - TGTGCCAGCAGCCCCGGATGGGGGCGCACAGATACGCAGTATTTT CASSPGWGRTDTQYF
- 15 TRBJ2-7 TRBV4-1 - TGCGCCAGCAGCCAAGACCCGCTCAGCTCCTACGAGCAGTACTTC CASSQDPLSSYEQYF
- 16 TRBJ1-6 TRBV5-5 - TGTGCCAGCAGCTTGGACCTTAGCTCCTATAATTCACCCCTCCACTTT CASSLDLSSYNSPLHF
- 14 TRBJ2-3 TRBV11-2 - TGTGCCAGCAGCTTATCCAGGGCCACAGATACGCAGTATTTT CASSLSRATDTQYF
- 15 TRBJ2-3 TRBV27 - TGTGCCAGCAGTTTACAAACGTCGGGGGCAGATACGCAGTATTTT CASSLQTSGADTQYF
- 16 TRBJ2-7 TRBV5-1 - TGCGCCAGCAGCTCCCAAACAGGACGCGGTGGGTCCGAGCAGTACTTC CASSSQTGRGGSEQYF
- 17 TRBJ2-1 TRBV10-3 TRBD2 TGTGCCATCAGTGAGAAACTAGCGGGGGGGGCATACAATGAGCAGTTCTTC CAISEKLAGGAYNEQFF
- 16 TRBJ2-3 TRBV6-1 TRBD1 TGTGCCAGCAGTGGGGCTCGACAGGGCTTCACAGATACGCAGTATTTT CASSGARQGFTDTQYF
- 15 TRBJ2-5 TRBV2 - TGTGCCAGCAGTGAACTAGGCATATCCCAAGAGACCCAGTACTTC CASSELGISQETQYF
- 12 TRBJ1-1 TRBV2 - TGTGCCAGCAGTGACGAGTTCACTGAAGCTTTCTTT CASSDEFTEAFF
- 14 TRBJ2-1 TRBV6-5 - TGTGCCAGCAGCCCTGGACTTGCCTACAATGAGCAGTTCTTC CASSPGLAYNEQFF
- 15 TRBJ1-2 TRBV2 - TGTGCCAGCAGTGTGGTAGGGGACTGGGAAAATGGCTACACCTTC CASSVVGDWENGYTF
- 13 TRBJ2-5 TRBV5-1 TRBD1 TGCGCCAGCAGCCCACAGGGGACGGAGACCCAGTACTTC CASSPQGTETQYF
once 14 TRBJ2-1 TRBV12-5 - TGTGCGAGCGCCCCCCCTAGCTCCTACAATGAGCAGTTCTTC CASAPPSSYNEQFF
- 11 TRBJ1-1 TRBV4-3 - TGCGCCAGCAGCGAAAACGGGTTAGCTTTCTTT CASSENGLAFF
- 16 TRBJ2-5 TRBV7-2 TRBD2 TGTGCCAGCAGCAAAAGACTAGCGGGGGGCCAAGAGACCCAGTACTTC CASSKRLAGGQETQYF